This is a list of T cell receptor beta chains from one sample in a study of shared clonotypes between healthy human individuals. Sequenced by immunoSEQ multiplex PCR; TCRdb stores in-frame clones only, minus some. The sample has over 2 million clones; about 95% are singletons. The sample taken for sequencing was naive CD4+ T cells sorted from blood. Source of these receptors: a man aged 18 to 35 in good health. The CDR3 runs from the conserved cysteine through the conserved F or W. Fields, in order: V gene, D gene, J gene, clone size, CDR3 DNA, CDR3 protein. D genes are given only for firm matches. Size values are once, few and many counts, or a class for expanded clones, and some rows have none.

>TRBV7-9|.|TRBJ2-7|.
TGTGCCAGCAGCCATCTTGAGCGTTCCTACGAGCAGTACTTC
CASSHLERSYEQYF
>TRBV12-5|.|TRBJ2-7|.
TGTGCTAGTGGTTTGACACAAAAGGGGGAACTATCCGCCTACGAGCAGTACTTC
CASGLTQKGELSAYEQYF
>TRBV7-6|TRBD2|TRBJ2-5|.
TGTGCCAGCAGCTTAAACCCTACTAGCGGGGGTGCTCTCGAGACCCAGTACTTC
CASSLNPTSGGALETQYF
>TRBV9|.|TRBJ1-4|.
TGTGCCAGCAGCGCCGCCGGGACGAGAAATGAAAAACTGTTTTTT
CASSAAGTRNEKLFF
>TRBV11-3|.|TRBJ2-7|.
TGTGCCAGCAGCTCCCCCGGGACCCCTACGATGCAGTACTTC
CASSSPGTPTMQYF
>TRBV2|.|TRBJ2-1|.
TGTGCCAGCAGTGAAGCGGGGGCTACCTACAATGAGCAGTTCTTC
CASSEAGATYNEQFF
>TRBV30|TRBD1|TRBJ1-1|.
TGTGCCTGGACTCAGCAGGGGGGCACTGAAGCTTTCTTT
CAWTQQGGTEAFF
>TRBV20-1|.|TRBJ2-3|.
TGCAGTGCTAGAGGCGACAATACGCAGTATTTT
CSARGDNTQYF
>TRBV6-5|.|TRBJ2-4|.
TGTGCCAGCCCTACGGATCAGTACTTC
CASPTDQYF
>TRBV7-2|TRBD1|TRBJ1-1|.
TGTGCCAGCAGCTTAGGACCCCAGGGGGCGAACACTGAAGCTTTCTTT
CASSLGPQGANTEAFF
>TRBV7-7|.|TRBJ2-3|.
TGTGCTAGCAAAAGTCGTTGGGAGGTGGTAGGCACAGATACGCAGTATTTT
CASKSRWEVVGTDTQYF
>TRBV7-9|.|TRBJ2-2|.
TGTGCCAGCAGCTTAGTTACTGGGAACACCGGGGAGCTGTTTTTT
CASSLVTGNTGELFF
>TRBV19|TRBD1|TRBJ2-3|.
TGTGCCAGTAGTAGAGGACAGGGGTCATACACAGATACGCAGTATTTT
CASSRGQGSYTDTQYF
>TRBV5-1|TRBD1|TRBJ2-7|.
TGCGCCAGCAGCACTGGACAGGGTGGTTACGAGCAGTACTTC
CASSTGQGGYEQYF
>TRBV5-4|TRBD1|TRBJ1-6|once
TGTGCCAGCAGCTTACCGGGACAGGGAATAGGATCACCCCTCCACTTT
CASSLPGQGIGSPLHF
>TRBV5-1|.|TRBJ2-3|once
TGCGCCAGCAGCTTACCCACGGATACGCAGTATTTT
CASSLPTDTQYF
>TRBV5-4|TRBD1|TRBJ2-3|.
TGTGCCAGCAGCTTGGTTGGGACAGGGGTCTCAGATACGCAGTATTTT
CASSLVGTGVSDTQYF
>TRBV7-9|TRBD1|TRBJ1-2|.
TGTGCCAGCAGCTTAGCGAGGACAGGCCATAACTATGGCTACACCTTC
CASSLARTGHNYGYTF
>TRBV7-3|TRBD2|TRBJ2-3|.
TGTGCCAGCAGCCCACTAGCGGGGAAGGGGGATACGCAGTATTTT
CASSPLAGKGDTQYF
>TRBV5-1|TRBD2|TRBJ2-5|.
TGCGCCAGCAGCTTTGGACTAGCGGGGGCCAAAGAGACCCAGTACTTC
CASSFGLAGAKETQYF
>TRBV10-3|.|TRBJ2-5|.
TGTGCCATCAGTGCCAAGGACTGGTACCAAGAGACCCAGTACTTC
CAISAKDWYQETQYF
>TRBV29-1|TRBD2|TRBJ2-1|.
TGCAGCGTTGAAGACCGAGGGACTAGCGGGGGATGGAACAATGAGCAGTTCTTC
CSVEDRGTSGGWNNEQFF
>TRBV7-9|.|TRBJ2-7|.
TGTGCCAGCAGCTTCAGTGGGCTGGAGCAGTACTTC
CASSFSGLEQYF
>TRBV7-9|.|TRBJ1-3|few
TGTGCCAGCACCACTTGGTCCGTAGCGGGAAACACCATATATTTT
CASTTWSVAGNTIYF
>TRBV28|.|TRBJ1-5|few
TGTGCCAGCAGTTTTAGGAGGGACGTTAGCAATCAGCCCCAGCATTTT
CASSFRRDVSNQPQHF
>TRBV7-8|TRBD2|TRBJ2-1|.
TGTGCCAGCAGCTTGTCTTTAGGCGGGAGGCGACGCAATGAGCAGTTCTTC
CASSLSLGGRRRNEQFF
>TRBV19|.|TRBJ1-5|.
TGTGCCAGTAGTGGGACTTTCGGCAATCAGCCCCAGCATTTT
CASSGTFGNQPQHF
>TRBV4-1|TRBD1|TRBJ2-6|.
TGCGCCAGCAGCCAGGGACAGGGGATCGCCAACGTCCTGACTTTC
CASSQGQGIANVLTF
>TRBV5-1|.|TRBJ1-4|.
TGCGCCAGCAGCCAAATCGGTGCAACTAATGAAAAACTGTTTTTT
CASSQIGATNEKLFF
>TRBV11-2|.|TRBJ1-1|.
TGTGCCAGCAGCTCCCAGATGGGGAACACTGAAGCTTTCTTT
CASSSQMGNTEAFF
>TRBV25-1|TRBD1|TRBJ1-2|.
TGTGCCAGCAGTGAATGGGGACAGGGGTACTATGGCTACACCTTC
CASSEWGQGYYGYTF
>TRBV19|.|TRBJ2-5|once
TGTGCCAGTAGTGTCGGGCAGGGAGTAGAGACCCAGTACTTC
CASSVGQGVETQYF
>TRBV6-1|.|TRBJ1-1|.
TGTGCCAGCAGTGAAGCCCCCAATCATATTGAAGCTTTCTTT
CASSEAPNHIEAFF
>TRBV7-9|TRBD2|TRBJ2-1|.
TGTGCCAGCAGCTTTTATGGTGCGGGGGGCAAATACAATGAGCAGTTCTTC
CASSFYGAGGKYNEQFF
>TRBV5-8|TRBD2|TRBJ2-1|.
TGTGCCAGCAGCTTGGAGCGGGGAACGGCCTACAATGAGCAGTTCTTC
CASSLERGTAYNEQFF
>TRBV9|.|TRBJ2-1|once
TGTGCCAGCAGCGTAGAGCTTAGTCGAGTCAATGAGCAGTTCTTC
CASSVELSRVNEQFF
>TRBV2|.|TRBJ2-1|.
TGTGCCAGCAGTGCCCTTAGCGGATACAATGAGCAGTTCTTC
CASSALSGYNEQFF
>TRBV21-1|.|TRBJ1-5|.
TGTGCCAGCGTACAGCAGCCCCAGCATTTT
CASVQQPQHF
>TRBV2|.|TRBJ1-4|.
TGTGCCAGCAAGGCGTCAGGGGCTGGGAATGAAAAACTGTTTTTT
CASKASGAGNEKLFF
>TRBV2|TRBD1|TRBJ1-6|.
TGTGCCAGCAGACGCACAGGGGATGGCTCACCCCTCCACTTT
CASRRTGDGSPLHF
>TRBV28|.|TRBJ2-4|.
TGTGCCAGCAGTCAACCCGAGGGTCGTTTTCTAGCCAAAAACATTCAGTACTTC
CASSQPEGRFLAKNIQYF
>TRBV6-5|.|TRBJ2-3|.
TGTGCCAGCAGTTACTCCCAAACCCCTAATACGCAGTATTTT
CASSYSQTPNTQYF
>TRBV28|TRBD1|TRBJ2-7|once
TGTGCCAGCACCAGACAGGGGCGCTACGAGCAGTACTTC
CASTRQGRYEQYF
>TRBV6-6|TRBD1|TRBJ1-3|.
TGTGCCAGCTATGACAGGGTCCCAAACACCATATATTTT
CASYDRVPNTIYF
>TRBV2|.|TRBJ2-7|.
TGTGCCAGCATTTACGACCCGGGTTCCTACGAGCAGTACTTC
CASIYDPGSYEQYF
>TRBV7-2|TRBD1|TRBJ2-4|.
TGTGCCAGCAGCCCCCGAATCCTGCAGGGACAGGGTGAAAACATTCAGTACTTC
CASSPRILQGQGENIQYF
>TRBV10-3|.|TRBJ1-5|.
TGTGCCATCGCGGGGAGAGATCAGCCCCAGCATTTT
CAIAGRDQPQHF
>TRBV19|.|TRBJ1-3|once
TGTGCCAGTAGTATTGGGGTACGAAACACCATATATTTT
CASSIGVRNTIYF
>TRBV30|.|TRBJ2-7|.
TGTGCCTGGAGTTTGGGACCGACTTACGAGCAGTACTTC
CAWSLGPTYEQYF
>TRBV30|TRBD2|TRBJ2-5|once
TGTGCCTGGGGACTAGCGGGAGAGACCCAGTACTTC
CAWGLAGETQYF
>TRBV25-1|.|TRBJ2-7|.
TGTGCCAGCAGTGAATATGGGAGAAACGAGCAGTACTTC
CASSEYGRNEQYF
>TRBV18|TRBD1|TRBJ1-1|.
TGTGCCACCCAGACAGGGCCGAACACTGAAGCTTTCTTT
CATQTGPNTEAFF
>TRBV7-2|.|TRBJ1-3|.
TGTGCCAGCAGCTTAGCCCCCCGTGGAGGGCTAAACACCATATATTTT
CASSLAPRGGLNTIYF
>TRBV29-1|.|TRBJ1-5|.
TGCAGCGTTGAAGGCGGCAGGGTTTATAGCAATCAGCCCCAGCATTTT
CSVEGGRVYSNQPQHF
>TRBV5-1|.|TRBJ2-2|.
TGCGCCAGCAGCTATGGTGGCGGGGCCGGGAGCGGGGAGCTGTTTTTT
CASSYGGGAGSGELFF
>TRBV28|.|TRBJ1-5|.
TGTGCCAGCATCCCAGGCACCCGCAATCAGCCCCAGCATTTT
CASIPGTRNQPQHF
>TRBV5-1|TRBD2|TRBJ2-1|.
TGCGCCAGCAGCTTAGGTAGCGGGGCCTACAATGAGCAGTTCTTC
CASSLGSGAYNEQFF
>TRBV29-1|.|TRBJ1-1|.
TGCAGCGTATTGACAGTTGTGAACACTGAAGCTTTCTTT
CSVLTVVNTEAFF
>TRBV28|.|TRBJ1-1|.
TGTGCCAGCACCATACCGGACACTATGAACACTGAAGCTTTCTTT
CASTIPDTMNTEAFF